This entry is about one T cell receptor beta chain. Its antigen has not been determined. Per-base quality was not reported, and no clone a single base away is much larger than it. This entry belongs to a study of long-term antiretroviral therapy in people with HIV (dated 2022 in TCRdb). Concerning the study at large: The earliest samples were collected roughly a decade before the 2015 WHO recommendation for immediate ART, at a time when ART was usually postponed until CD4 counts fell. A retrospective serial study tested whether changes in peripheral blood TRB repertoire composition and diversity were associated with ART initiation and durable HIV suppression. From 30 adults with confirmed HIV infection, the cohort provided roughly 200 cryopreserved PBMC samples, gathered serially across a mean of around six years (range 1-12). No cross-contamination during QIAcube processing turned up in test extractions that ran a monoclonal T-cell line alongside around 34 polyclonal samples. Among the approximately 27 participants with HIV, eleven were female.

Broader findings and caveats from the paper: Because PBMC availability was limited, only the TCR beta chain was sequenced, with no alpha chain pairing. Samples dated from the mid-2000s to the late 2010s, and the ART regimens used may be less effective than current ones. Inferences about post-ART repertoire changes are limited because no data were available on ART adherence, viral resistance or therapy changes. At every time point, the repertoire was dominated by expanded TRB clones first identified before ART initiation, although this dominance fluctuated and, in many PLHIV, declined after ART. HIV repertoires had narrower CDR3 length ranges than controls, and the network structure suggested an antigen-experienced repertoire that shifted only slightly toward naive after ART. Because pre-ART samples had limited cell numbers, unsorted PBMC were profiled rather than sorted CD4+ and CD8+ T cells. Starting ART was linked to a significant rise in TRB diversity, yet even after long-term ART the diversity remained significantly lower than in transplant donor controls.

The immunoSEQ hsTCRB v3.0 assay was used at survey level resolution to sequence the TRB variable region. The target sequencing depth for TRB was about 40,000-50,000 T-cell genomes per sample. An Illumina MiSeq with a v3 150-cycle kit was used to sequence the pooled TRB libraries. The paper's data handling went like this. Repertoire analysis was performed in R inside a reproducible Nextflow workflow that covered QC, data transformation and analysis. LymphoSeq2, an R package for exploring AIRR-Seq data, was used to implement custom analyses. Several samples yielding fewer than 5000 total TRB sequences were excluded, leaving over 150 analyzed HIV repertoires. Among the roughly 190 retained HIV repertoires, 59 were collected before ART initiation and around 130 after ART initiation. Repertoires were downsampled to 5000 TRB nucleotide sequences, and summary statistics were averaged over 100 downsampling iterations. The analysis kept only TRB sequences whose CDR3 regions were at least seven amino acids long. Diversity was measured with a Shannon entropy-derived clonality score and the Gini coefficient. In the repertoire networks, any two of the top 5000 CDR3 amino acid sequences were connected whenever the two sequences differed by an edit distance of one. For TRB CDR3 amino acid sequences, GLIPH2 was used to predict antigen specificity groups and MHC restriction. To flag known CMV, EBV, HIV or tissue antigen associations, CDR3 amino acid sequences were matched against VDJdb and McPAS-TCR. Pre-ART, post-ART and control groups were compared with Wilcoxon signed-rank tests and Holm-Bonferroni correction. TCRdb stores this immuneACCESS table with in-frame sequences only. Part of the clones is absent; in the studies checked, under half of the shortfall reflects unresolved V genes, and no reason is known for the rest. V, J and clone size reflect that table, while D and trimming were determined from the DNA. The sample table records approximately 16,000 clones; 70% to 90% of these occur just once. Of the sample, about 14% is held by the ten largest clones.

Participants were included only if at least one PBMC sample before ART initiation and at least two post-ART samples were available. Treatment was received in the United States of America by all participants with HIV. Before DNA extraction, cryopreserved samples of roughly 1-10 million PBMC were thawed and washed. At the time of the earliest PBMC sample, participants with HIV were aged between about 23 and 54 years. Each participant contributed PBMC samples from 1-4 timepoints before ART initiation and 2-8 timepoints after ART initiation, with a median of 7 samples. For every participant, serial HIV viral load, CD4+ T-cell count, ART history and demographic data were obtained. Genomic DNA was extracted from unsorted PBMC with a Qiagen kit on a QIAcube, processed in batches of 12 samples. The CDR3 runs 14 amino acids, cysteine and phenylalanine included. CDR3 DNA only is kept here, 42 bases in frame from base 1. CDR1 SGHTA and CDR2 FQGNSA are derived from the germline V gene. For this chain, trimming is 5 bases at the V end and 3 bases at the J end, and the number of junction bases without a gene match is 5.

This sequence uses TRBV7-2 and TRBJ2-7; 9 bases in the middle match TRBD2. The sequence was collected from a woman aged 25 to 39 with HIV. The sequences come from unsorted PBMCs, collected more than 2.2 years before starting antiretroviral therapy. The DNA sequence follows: TGTGCCAGCAGCGTGGGGACTAGCATCTACGAGCAGTACTTC. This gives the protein CASSVGTSIYEQYF. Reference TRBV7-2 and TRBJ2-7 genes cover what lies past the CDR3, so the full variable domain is GAGVSQSPSNKVTEKGKDVELRCDPISGHTALYWYRQSLGQGLEFLIYFQGNSAPDKSGLPSDRFSAERTGGSVSTLTIQRTQQEDSAVYLCASSVGTSIYEQYFGPGTRLTVT.